This T cell receptor beta chain emerged from a study of blood T cell repertoires in COVID-19. Study information: Acute and convalescent COVID-19 samples came from the United States, Italy and Spain. PBMCs, B-cell-depleted T cells, or T cells were the source of the cDNA or gDNA that made up the material.

Germline V lookup: CDR1 SEHNR, CDR2 FQNEAQ (reference sequence). This CDR3 contains 16 residues. V dropped 5 bases and J dropped 4 bases, with 20 bases sitting between them. The table lists this clone with a count of one. Authors' methods: Amplification from reference gene primers served as the basis for estimated nucleated cell counts. The protocol was immunoSEQ multiplex PCR, while the TCRdb copy is restricted to in-frame clones and leaves out a portion. D and trimming come from the DNA, and the V and J calls and clone size come from that table. The table has nearly 350,000 clones, about 89% seen once.

The chain joins TRBV7-9 to TRBJ1-2, with D unresolved. The receptor was isolated from a woman aged 45-65 years with COVID-19, enrolled during active disease. Sequencing was carried out using peripheral blood. The DNA for the CDR3 is TGTGCCAGCAGCACCTCCGGGAATTCCTTTTCCTATGGCTACACCTTC. Protein product: CASSTSGNSFSYGYTF.